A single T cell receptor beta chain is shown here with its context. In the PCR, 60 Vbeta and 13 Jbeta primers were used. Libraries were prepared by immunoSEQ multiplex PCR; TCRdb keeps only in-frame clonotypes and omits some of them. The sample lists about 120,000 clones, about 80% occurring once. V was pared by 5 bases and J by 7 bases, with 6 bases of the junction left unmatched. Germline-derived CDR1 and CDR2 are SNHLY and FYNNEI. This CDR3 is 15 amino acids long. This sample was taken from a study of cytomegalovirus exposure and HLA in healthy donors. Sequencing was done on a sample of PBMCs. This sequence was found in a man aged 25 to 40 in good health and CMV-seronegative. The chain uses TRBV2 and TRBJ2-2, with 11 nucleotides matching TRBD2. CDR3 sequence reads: CASSWTSGSGGELFF. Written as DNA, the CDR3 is TGTGCCAGCAGTTGGACTAGCGGGTCGGGCGGGGAGCTGTTTTTT.